One sample yielded the 27 T cell receptor beta chains listed below, sequenced in a study of shared clonotypes between healthy human individuals. Data came from immunoSEQ multiplex PCR; TCRdb stores just in-frame clones and leaves some out. Of about 2.1 million clones in the sample, roughly 91% are singletons; the top ten hold 1.5% to 2%. CD45RO-negative, CCR7-selected cells formed the naive CD8 fraction, which excluded terminally differentiated effector memory CD45RA+ cells. Source material: naive CD8+ T cells from PBMCs. Source of these receptors: a man between 18 and 35 years old in good health. Some clones in this sample may be carry-over from other donors' samples.

As for this clone: Other DNA variants within this sample encode the same CDR3. The rearrangement uses TRBV27 and TRBJ2-3, with D unresolved. The ends were cut back, 2 bases at V and 0 bases at J, with 6 bases in the middle. CDR1 is MNHEY and CDR2 is SMNVEV in the germline V gene (reference sequence). The CDR3 is 14 amino acids. The CDR3 DNA reads TGTGCCAGCAGTTTACGGGCTAGCACAGATACGCAGTATTTT. It translates to CASSLRASTDTQYF.

The chain links TRBV7-7 to TRBJ2-1; possibly TRBD1 or TRBD2 for D (5 bases each). The CDR3 covers 15 residues. Germline V gene data show CDR1 as SSHAT and CDR2 as FNYEAQ (reference sequence). With 2 bases removed from V and 6 bases from J, the gap between germline ends came to 14 bases. CDR3 residues: CASSLIGAKRNEQFF. As DNA, the CDR3 is TGTGCCAGCAGCTTAATCGGGGCGAAACGCAATGAGCAGTTCTTC. Based on the CDR3 plus reference TRBV7-7 and TRBJ2-1, the full variable domain is GAGVSQSPRYKVTKRGQDVTLRCDPISSHATLYWYQQALGQGPEFLTYFNYEAQPDKSGLPSDRFSAERPEGSISTLTIQRTEQRDSAMYRCASSLIGAKRNEQFFGPGTRLTVL.

The V and J genes are TRBV11-2 and TRBJ2-1; D may be TRBD2 (6 bases). Trimming took off 11 bases at V and 7 bases at J, with 9 bases between the two ends. This CDR3 comprises 10 residues. Germline V gene sequence: CDR1 SGHAT, CDR2 FQNNGV. CDR3 sequence (DNA): TGTGCCCGGCGGGGTAATGAGCAGTTCTTC. Amino acids: CARRGNEQFF.

This chain joins TRBV6-6 and TRBJ1-2; 7 bases align to TRBD1. CDR1 is MNHNY and CDR2 is SVGAGI in the germline V gene (reference sequence). The CDR3 is 13 residues long. J gave up 4 bases and V 6 bases, and 5 bases lay outside the gene matches. The CDR3 DNA is TGTGCCAGCAGCCCGGGACAGTTCTATGGCTACACCTTC. Residues: CASSPGQFYGYTF.

The rearrangement links TRBV27 to TRBJ2-7, with TRBD1 as a possible D gene (6 bases). This CDR3 is built from 13 residues. Germline loops: CDR1 MNHEY, CDR2 SMNVEV (reference sequence). The V gene lost 4 bases and the J gene lost 6 bases, with 13 bases spanning the gap. CDR3 protein: CASSSILGAEQYF. DNA for the CDR3: TGTGCCAGCAGTTCCATTCTGGGGGCCGAGCAGTACTTC.

The CDR3 DNA reads as TGTGCCAGCAGCACCCGAGCTAGCGGGAACATTCAGTACTTC. The encoded protein is CASSTRASGNIQYF. The genes are TRBV11-2 and TRBJ2-4, with 8 bases identical to TRBD2. Germline CDR1 is SGHAT and CDR2 is FQNNGV. The CDR3 extends over 14 amino acids. The ends lost 5 bases at V and 7 bases at J; junction bases unmatched: 7.

The chain recombines TRBV7-9 with TRBJ2-7, with D perhaps matching TRBD1 (6 bases). This CDR3 has 15 residues. The germline gives CDR1 SEHNR, CDR2 FQNEAQ (reference sequence). The germline V and J ends were trimmed by 3 bases and 5 bases, with 17 bases remaining between them. CDR3 nucleotide sequence: TGTGCCAGCAGCTTGACAGGAGGATGGATGGACGAGCAGTACTTC. The encoded protein is CASSLTGGWMDEQYF.

The V and J genes are TRBV11-3 and TRBJ2-7, with D uncertain. Germline CDR1 is SGHNT and CDR2 is YENEEA. V lost 1 base and J lost 6, with 10 bases in between. This CDR3 is built from 13 residues. The CDR3 DNA follows: TGTGCCAGCAGCTTAGGCAGACACGGCGAGCAGTACTTC. Translated, it gives CASSLGRHGEQYF.

This rearrangement joins TRBV10-3 to TRBJ2-1; D call uncertain. The germline V gene encodes CDR1 ENHRY and CDR2 SYGVKD. This CDR3 is built from 16 residues. Trimming took 0 bases from V and 0 from J, leaving 9 bases between them. The CDR3 bases are TGTGCCATCAGTGAGTCTTGGATATCCTCCTACAATGAGCAGTTCTTC. Translating it yields CAISESWISSYNEQFF.

The chain recombines TRBV4-1 with TRBJ2-4, with 8 bases aligning to TRBD1. J was trimmed by 8 bases and V by 0 bases; bases with no gene match: 12. The CDR3 sequence is 17 residues long. CDR1 and CDR2 (germline): MGHRA, YSYEKL. DNA for the CDR3: TGCGCCAGCAGCCAAGACTGGCGTTTACAGGGGGAGGACATTCAGTACTTC. Its translation is CASSQDWRLQGEDIQYF.

The rearrangement links TRBV28 to TRBJ1-5; D possibly corresponds to TRBD1 (5 bases). Trimming removed 5 bases at V and 2 bases at J, with 13 bases between. The germline gives CDR1 MDHEN, CDR2 SYDVKM. The CDR3 is 15 residues long. The DNA for the CDR3 is TGTGCCAGCAGTCGGGACCTCGGGGGCAATCAGCCCCAGCATTTT. Amino acid sequence: CASSRDLGGNQPQHF. The full variable domain, completed using reference TRBV28 and TRBJ1-5, is DVKVTQSSRYLVKRTGEKVFLECVQDMDHENMFWYRQDPGLGLRLIYFSYDVKMKEKGDIPEGYSVSREKKERFSLILESASTNQTSMYLCASSRDLGGNQPQHFGDGTRLSIL.

J is TRBJ2-7 and V is TRBV6-5; TRBD1 agrees at 7 bases. This CDR3 is 15 amino acids long. CDR1 and CDR2 from the germline V gene are MNHEY and SVGAGI. V shed 2 bases and J 2 bases; nucleotides not matched to a gene: 6. The CDR3 region has the DNA TGTGCCAGCAGTTACACCTGGACAGGCCCCTACGAGCAGTACTTC. Its translation: CASSYTWTGPYEQYF.

V is TRBV11-2 and J is TRBJ2-5, with no clear D. The CDR3 sequence is 14 residues long. V was pared by 5 bases and J by 5 bases, with 15 bases between. Germline loops: CDR1 SGHAT, CDR2 FQNNGV. The CDR3 coding sequence is TGTGCCAGCAGCCATTGGGCCGCGGCGGAGACCCAGTACTTC. Encoded protein: CASSHWAAAETQYF.

The J gene is TRBJ1-1, the V gene TRBV9; 7 nucleotides match TRBD1. The CDR3 has 14 residues. Losses at the gene ends were 7 bases for V and 5 bases for J; bases not matched to a gene: 11. The germline CDR1 and CDR2 sequences are SGDLS and YYNGEE. The CDR3 spells CASAGGRGWTEAFF. As DNA, the CDR3 is TGTGCCAGCGCAGGGGGAAGGGGGTGGACTGAAGCTTTCTTT. Complete variable domain (other parts from reference TRBV9 and TRBJ1-1): DSGVTQTPKHLITATGQRVTLRCSPRSGDLSVYWYQQSLDQGLQFLIQYYNGEERAKGNILERFSAQQFPDLHSELNLSSLELGDSALYFCASAGGRGWTEAFFGQGTRLTVV.

This chain uses TRBV19 with TRBJ1-3; no clear D gene. With 3 bases removed from V and 0 bases from J, the gap between germline ends came to 12 bases. This CDR3 is 16 amino acids long. Germline CDR1 LNHDA, CDR2 SQIVND (reference sequence). CDR3 in amino acids: CASSIVGPSSGNTIYF. The CDR3 bases are TGTGCCAGTAGTATTGTCGGTCCCAGCTCTGGAAACACCATATATTTT. Filled out from reference TRBV19 and TRBJ1-3, the complete variable domain reads DGGITQSPKYLFRKEGQNVTLSCEQNLNHDAMYWYRQDPGQGLRLIYYSQIVNDFQKGDIAEGYSVSREKKESFPLTVTSAQKNPTAFYLCASSIVGPSSGNTIYFGEGSWLTVV.

V and J are TRBV5-6 and TRBJ2-7; 7 nucleotides agree with TRBD1. V gave up 0 bases and J gave up 5 bases; unmatched junction bases: 5. Germline V gives CDR1 SGHDT, CDR2 YYEEEE. This CDR3 has 14 amino acids. The CDR3 loop is CASSLVGGSHEQYF. The CDR3 coding sequence is TGTGCCAGCAGCTTGGTAGGGGGCAGCCACGAGCAGTACTTC.

The chain is built from TRBV2 and TRBJ1-2; 8 bases line up with TRBD1. The CDR3 consists of 16 residues. V dropped 2 bases and J dropped 7; count of bases not matched to a gene: 12. Per germline, CDR1 SNHLY and CDR2 FYNNEI. The CDR3 is CASSERQGLILRGYTF. The CDR3 DNA sequence: TGTGCCAGCAGTGAACGACAGGGGTTAATTTTGCGTGGCTACACCTTC.

This chain joins TRBV7-9 and TRBJ1-1; 8 bases are a match to TRBD1. V was pared by 5 bases and J by 0 bases, with 8 bases of the junction left unmatched. The V gene's germline CDR1 is SEHNR and CDR2 FQNEAQ (reference sequence). There are 16 residues in the CDR3. CDR3 residues: CASSPGTGSMNTEAFF. The CDR3 nucleotides read TGTGCCAGCAGCCCCGGGACAGGTTCTATGAACACTGAAGCTTTCTTT.

The chain links TRBV7-9 to TRBJ2-6; 8 positions match TRBD2. The CDR3 sequence is 17 residues long. Germline CDR1 reads SEHNR; CDR2 reads FQNEAQ (reference sequence). V lost 4 bases and J lost 2; bases outside the gene matches: 7. The CDR3 nucleotides are TGTGCCAGCAGCTCCCGCAGCGGGGGCCCTGGGGCCAACGTCCTGACTTTC. Translating gives CASSSRSGGPGANVLTF.

This rearrangement joins TRBV15 to TRBJ2-1; 8 nucleotides align to TRBD2. J was trimmed by 6 bases and V by 0 bases; bases with no gene match: 7. Per the germline V gene, CDR1 is LNHNV and CDR2 is YYDKDF (reference sequence). The CDR3 is made up of 16 amino acids. CDR3 amino acids: CATSRDRGGGFNEQFF. CDR3 DNA: TGTGCCACCAGCAGAGATCGGGGGGGAGGCTTCAATGAGCAGTTCTTC.

This chain connects TRBV5-1 to TRBJ2-3, with D maybe TRBD2 (6 bases). V lost 0 bases to trimming and J lost 0 bases, with 20 bases between them. Per the germline V gene, CDR1 is SGHRS and CDR2 is YFSETQ. The CDR3 contains 19 residues. CDR3 loop: CASSLVIISGRSSTDTQYF. CDR3 nucleotides: TGCGCCAGCAGCTTGGTAATAATCAGCGGGCGCTCTAGCACAGATACGCAGTATTTT.

The chain has TRBV19 and TRBJ2-1, with 7 positions matching TRBD1. CDR1 is LNHDA and CDR2 is SQIVND in the germline V gene (reference sequence). CDR3 length equals 15 residues. The trim removed 6 bases at V and 4 bases at J, leaving 9 bases unmatched. The CDR3 reads CASSAGTVSYNEQFF. CDR3 DNA: TGTGCCAGTAGCGCCGGGACAGTAAGTTACAATGAGCAGTTCTTC.

The gene calls are TRBV19 and TRBJ1-1; 8 positions match TRBD1. The CDR3 runs to 15 residues. Germline CDR1 is LNHDA and CDR2 is SQIVND (reference sequence). With 6 bases clipped from V and 3 bases from J, the junction kept 9 bases outside the gene matches. The CDR3 is CASRKRTGLDTEAFF. The DNA of the CDR3 is TGTGCCAGTAGAAAAAGGACAGGGCTGGACACTGAAGCTTTCTTT.

The count of this clone is one. V is TRBV11-3 and J is TRBJ2-7; the match to TRBD2 covers 7 bases. Trimming removed 0 bases from V and 6 bases from J; junction bases left unmatched: 8. There are 15 residues in the CDR3. Germline lookup yields CDR1 SGHNT and CDR2 YENEEA. The CDR3 bases are TGTGCCAGCAGCTTAGAGCCGGGCGGGAGTGGCGAGCAGTACTTC. It translates to CASSLEPGGSGEQYF.

The chain is built from TRBV4-3 and TRBJ2-7; D may be TRBD2 (6 bases). Germline CDR1 LGHNA, CDR2 YSLEER. The CDR3 length is 15 residues. V was pared by 0 bases and J by 2 bases, with 11 bases between. Here the CDR3 DNA reads TGCGCCAGCAGCCAAGAAGGAGGGGTACCCTACGAGCAGTACTTC. Amino acid sequence: CASSQEGGVPYEQYF.

The CDR3 region is CASSFSPGTVLYEQYF. The CDR3 DNA reads as TGTGCCAGCAGTTTTTCTCCCGGGACAGTCCTATACGAGCAGTACTTC. The rearrangement joins TRBV27 to TRBJ2-7; 7 positions agree with TRBD1. Looked up from germline, CDR1 is MNHEY and CDR2 is SMNVEV (reference sequence). The CDR3 has 16 amino acids. The V and J ends lost 3 bases and 4 bases, in that order; junction bases with no gene match: 12.

J is TRBJ2-5 and V is TRBV28; 8 nucleotides line up with TRBD2. CDR1 is MDHEN, CDR2 SYDVKM, per germline. The CDR3 extends over 16 amino acids. Losses at the gene ends were 4 bases for V and 2 bases for J; bases not matched to a gene: 9. The CDR3 is CASSWAGGVRQETQYF. As DNA, the CDR3 is TGTGCCAGCAGTTGGGCCGGGGGGGTACGGCAAGAGACCCAGTACTTC.